One sample yielded the 3 T cell receptor beta chains listed below, sequenced in a study of vaccination and CD4 T cells after COVID-19. With the Oncomine TCR Beta short-read assay, DNA from cultured CD4+ T cells was sequenced. TCRdb reprocessed the PCR reads via MiXCR and lists one record per CDR3 protein. The data contain approximately 18,000 distinct CDR3 sequences, around 58% of them singletons. These receptors have no identified antigens. Treatment denoted: roughly 10-day PBMC culture with coronavirus spike peptide pools or control peptides (ViraFEST assay). Sequences were obtained from CD4+ T cells from blood, cultured in vitro. The receptors come from a human donor who had recovered from COVID-19.

J is TRBJ1-1 and V is TRBV19, with D hard to call. V lost 5 bases, J lost 3 bases, and 16 bases lay in between. Germline assignment: CDR1 LNHDA and CDR2 SQIVND (reference sequence). This CDR3 is 15 amino acids long. The CDR3 is CASSPRTGIYTEAFF. In nucleotides, the CDR3 is TGTGCCAGTAGTCCCCGCACTGGGATCTACACTGAAGCTTTCTTT.

The chain employs TRBV18 and TRBJ1-2; unclear D gene. The V end was cut by 0 bases, the J end by 1 base, with 9 bases between. Germline loops: CDR1 KGHSH, CDR2 LQKENI. The CDR3 sequence is 15 residues long. The CDR3, as DNA: TGTGCCAGCTCACCACCGGGCAGTTTTAACTATGGCTACACCTTC. Amino acid sequence: CASSPPGSFNYGYTF. The complete variable domain, with remaining parts taken from reference TRBV18 and TRBJ1-2, reads NAGVMQNPRHLVRRRGQEARLRCSPMKGHSHVYWYRQLPEEGLKFMVYLQKENIIDESGMPKERFSAEFPKEGPSILRIQQVVRGDSAAYFCASSPPGSFNYGYTFGSGTRLTVV.

This clonotype occurred once. The rearrangement links TRBV5-1 to TRBJ2-7, with 12 bases fitting TRBD2. The germline CDR1 and CDR2 sequences are SGHRS and YFSETQ. The V gene end was trimmed by 4 bases and the J gene end by 1 base; junction bases not matched to a gene: 9. The CDR3 extends over 17 amino acids. CDR3 sequence: CASSSGLAGILSYEQYF. CDR3 in DNA: TGCGCCAGCAGCAGCGGACTAGCGGGAATTCTATCCTACGAGCAGTACTTC.